One and the same sample provided the 21 T cell receptor beta chains below, sequenced in a study of cytotoxic CD8 clonotypes in ibrutinib-treated CLL (dated by TCRdb to about 2021). Receptor amplification or capture employed the immunoSEQ multiplex PCR assay. In its TCRdb copy, this immuneACCESS table keeps in-frame sequences only and misses some clones. Where compared with another copy, unresolved V genes explain less than half of these, and the others have no known cause. The table for this sample lists some 200,000 clones; 75% to 80% of them were counted only once. The ten largest clonotypes hold roughly 10% of the sample. This specimen's time point label, interpreted: about a year on ibrutinib. This sample comprised PBMCs, obtained after 12 months of ibrutinib treatment. The receptor set was obtained from a human donor with chronic lymphocytic leukemia.

The chain employs TRBV18 and TRBJ2-1, with D perhaps assigned TRBD1 or TRBD2 (5 bases each). Looked up from germline, CDR1 is KGHSH and CDR2 is LQKENI. The ends were cut back, 0 bases at V and 8 bases at J, with 14 bases in the middle. The CDR3 totals 15 residues. CDR3 sequence: CASSPPVQRGDEQFF. In DNA, the CDR3 is TGTGCCAGCTCACCACCGGTTCAGAGGGGCGATGAGCAGTTCTTC.

The chain uses TRBV10-2 and TRBJ2-7; D call uncertain. Trimming shortened V by 3 bases and J by 3 bases, and 6 bases separated the two germline ends. This CDR3 is 12 amino acids long. Per germline, CDR1 WSHSY and CDR2 SAAADI. CDR3 bases: TGCGCCAGCAGTGACCCTTACTACGAGCAGTACTTC. Protein sequence: CASSDPYYEQYF.

The rearrangement links TRBV6-5 to TRBJ1-2; D is perhaps TRBD1 (5 bases). V was shortened by 0 bases and J by 3 bases, with 11 bases between the two germline ends. Looked up from germline, CDR1 is MNHEY and CDR2 is SVGAGI. The CDR3 consists of 15 residues. CDR3 loop: CASSYSKGSDYGYTF. As DNA, the CDR3 is TGTGCCAGCAGTTACTCGAAGGGGTCGGACTATGGCTACACCTTC.

This clone was seen a handful of times. This sequence joins TRBV15 and TRBJ1-6; D is ambiguous. Trimming shortened V by 0 bases and J by 14 bases, and 8 bases separated the two germline ends. There are 12 residues in the CDR3. Per germline, CDR1 LNHNV and CDR2 YYDKDF (reference sequence). The CDR3: CATSRDSGALHF. CDR3 nucleotides: TGTGCCACCAGCAGAGATTCCGGCGCCCTCCACTTT. Full variable domain (remainder filled in from reference TRBV15 and TRBJ1-6): DAMVIQNPRYQVTQFGKPVTLSCSQTLNHNVMYWYQQKSSQAPKLLFHYYDKDFNNEADTPDNFQSRRPNTSFCFLDIRSPGLGDTAMYLCATSRDSGALHFGNGTRLTVT.

This chain joins TRBV7-9 and TRBJ2-6, with D possibly being TRBD2 (6 bases). The CDR3 contains 15 residues. Per germline, CDR1 SEHNR and CDR2 FQNEAQ (reference sequence). Trimming left V 5 bases short and J 2 bases short, with 10 bases between. CDR3 amino acids: CASSRGGAGANVLTF. The CDR3 DNA follows: TGTGCCAGCAGCCGCGGCGGGGCTGGGGCCAACGTCCTGACTTTC.

The chain carries TRBV5-1 and TRBJ1-2, with a tentative D call TRBD1 (5 bases). CDR1 is SGHRS and CDR2 is YFSETQ in the germline V gene. The CDR3 runs 14 residues. Trimming left V 0 bases short and J 4 bases short, with 10 bases between. The CDR3, as DNA: TGCGCCAGCAGCTTGGGACAGCCCCTCTATGGCTACACCTTC. Residues: CASSLGQPLYGYTF.

This clone was counted many times. CDR3 DNA: TGTGCCAGCAGCAAGGGGGCAACTAATGAAAAACTGTTTTTT. Its translation: CASSKGATNEKLFF. V usage is TRBV7-9 and J usage is TRBJ1-4, with a tentative D call TRBD1 (6 bases). V was pared by 5 bases and J by 0 bases, with 7 bases between. This CDR3 has 14 amino acids. Germline CDR1 and CDR2: SEHNR and FQNEAQ (reference sequence).

This sequence joins TRBV7-3 and TRBJ2-2, with D perhaps TRBD2 (5 bases). Trimming removed 1 base from V and 7 bases from J, with 10 bases in between. The CDR3 is made up of 14 amino acids. In germline, CDR1 is SGHTA, CDR2 FQGTGA. The chain's CDR3 is CASSLREFGGELFF. In nucleotides, the CDR3 is TGTGCCAGCAGCTTAAGGGAGTTCGGCGGGGAGCTGTTTTTT.

The V gene is TRBV5-1, the J gene TRBJ1-3; possibly TRBD1 for D (6 bases). This CDR3 is 16 amino acids long. Germline V gene sequence: CDR1 SGHRS, CDR2 YFSETQ. Trimming removed 0 bases from V and 1 base from J, with 11 bases in between. The CDR3 nucleotides are TGCGCCAGCAGCTTGGCCGGGGGGCTGTCTGGAAACACCATATATTTT. It is translated as CASSLAGGLSGNTIYF.

The rearrangement links TRBV5-8 to TRBJ1-5; no clear D gene. CDR3 length: 15 residues. The V and J ends lost 0 bases and 2 bases respectively, with 9 bases between them. Germline lookup yields CDR1 SGHTS and CDR2 YDEGEE. In nucleotides, the CDR3 is TGTGCCAGCAGCTTGGGACGGCCGGGCAATCAGCCCCAGCATTTT. Translated, it gives CASSLGRPGNQPQHF.

The chain uses TRBV7-2 and TRBJ1-6; D unresolved. This CDR3 spans 15 amino acids. The V and J ends lost 4 bases and 0 bases respectively, with 7 bases between them. From germline, CDR1 is SGHTA and CDR2 FQGNSA. Here the CDR3 DNA reads TGTGCCAGCAGCTCAAGGAGCTCCTATAATTCACCCCTCCACTTT. Translating it yields CASSSRSSYNSPLHF.

V gene TRBV4-1 combines with J gene TRBJ2-2; TRBD1 might be the D (5 bases). This CDR3 is built from 15 residues. Trimming left V 4 bases short and J 6 bases short, with 15 bases between. Germline lookup yields CDR1 MGHRA and CDR2 YSYEKL. CDR3 sequence reads: CASSPRTNGPGELFF. In nucleotides, the CDR3 is TGCGCCAGCAGCCCGAGGACAAACGGGCCCGGGGAGCTGTTTTTT.

The CDR3 loop is CASSLRGYRSGANVLTF. The CDR3 DNA reads TGTGCCAGCAGCCTTAGGGGATATCGGTCTGGGGCCAACGTCCTGACTTTC. The chain couples TRBV7-9 to TRBJ2-6; a possible D gene is TRBD1 (5 bases). V was trimmed by 5 bases and J by 1 base, leaving 15 bases between them. CDR1 SEHNR and CDR2 FQNEAQ come from the germline V gene (reference sequence). The CDR3 runs 17 residues.

V and J are TRBV6-4 and TRBJ2-1; 8 bases map to TRBD2. CDR3 length: 15 amino acids. Losses at the gene ends were 8 bases for V and 5 bases for J; bases not matched to a gene: 11. CDR1 MRHNA and CDR2 SNTAGT come from the germline V gene. DNA for the CDR3: TGTGCCAGCTCCCGCCGGGGGGGGGCCCACAATGAGCAGTTCTTC. Protein: CASSRRGGAHNEQFF.

Only a few counts were recorded for this clone. V usage is TRBV30 and J usage is TRBJ2-1; possibly TRBD1 for D (5 bases). CDR3 length: 15 amino acids. Trimming removed 3 bases at V and 6 bases at J, with 18 bases between. CDR1 is GTSNPN and CDR2 is SVGIG in the germline V gene (reference sequence). CDR3: CAWSNPLRTGNEQFF. As DNA, the CDR3 is TGTGCCTGGAGCAACCCCTTAAGAACAGGCAATGAGCAGTTCTTC.

V is TRBV6-5 and J is TRBJ2-2; D is ambiguous. Looked up from germline, CDR1 is MNHEY and CDR2 is SVGAGI. V was cut by 0 bases and J by 4 bases, with 9 bases left in between. The CDR3 contains 15 residues. The CDR3 region has the DNA TGTGCCAGCAGTTACTCAGGAATGGGCACCGGGGAGCTGTTTTTT. Protein product: CASSYSGMGTGELFF.

The chain couples TRBV27 to TRBJ1-3; D uncertain. This CDR3 region has 13 residues. V lost 2 bases to trimming and J lost 0 bases, with 2 bases between them. From germline, CDR1 is MNHEY and CDR2 SMNVEV (reference sequence). CDR3 residues: CASSLSSGNTIYF. The CDR3 DNA reads as TGTGCCAGCAGTTTAAGCTCTGGAAACACCATATATTTT.

The rearrangement joins TRBV2 to TRBJ2-1; D uncertain. This CDR3 region has 14 residues. Per germline, CDR1 SNHLY and CDR2 FYNNEI. The germline V and J ends were trimmed by 5 bases and 0 bases, with 8 bases remaining between them. Written as DNA, the CDR3 is TGTGCCAGCAGTTACATCGACTCCTACAATGAGCAGTTCTTC. Encoded protein: CASSYIDSYNEQFF.

J is TRBJ1-3 and V is TRBV9, with no clear D. The CDR3 has 15 amino acids. Germline V gene data show CDR1 as SGDLS and CDR2 as YYNGEE. V was shortened by 3 bases and J by 2 bases, with 12 bases between the two germline ends. The DNA for the CDR3 is TGTGCCAGCAGCGCCCTGACCGGAACTGGAAACACCATATATTTT. This translates into CASSALTGTGNTIYF. Full variable domain (outside the CDR3, taken from reference TRBV9 and TRBJ1-3): DSGVTQTPKHLITATGQRVTLRCSPRSGDLSVYWYQQSLDQGLQFLIQYYNGEERAKGNILERFSAQQFPDLHSELNLSSLELGDSALYFCASSALTGTGNTIYFGEGSWLTVV.

This clone appeared once. V usage is TRBV30 and J usage is TRBJ2-3; TRBD2 agrees at 8 bases. Trimming cost V 8 bases and J 5 bases; bases outside gene matches: 9. Germline loops: CDR1 GTSNPN, CDR2 SVGIG (reference sequence). The CDR3 length is 13 residues. CDR3: CARGRGGVDTQYF. In DNA form, the CDR3 reads TGTGCCCGGGGTCGGGGGGGTGTAGATACGCAGTATTTT.

The rearrangement links TRBV6-5 to TRBJ1-1; D is ambiguous. This CDR3 is 11 amino acids long. Germline CDR1 and CDR2: MNHEY and SVGAGI. Trimming pared 3 bases from V and 7 bases from J, leaving 6 bases between. CDR3 sequence (DNA): TGTGCCAGCAGTTATTTGGGTGAAGCTTTCTTT. This codes for CASSYLGEAFF.